These 18 T cell receptor beta chains were sequenced from one sample in a study of blood T cell repertoires in COVID-19. The protocol was immunoSEQ multiplex PCR, while the TCRdb copy is restricted to in-frame clones and leaves out a portion. There are about 480,000 clones in the sample; less than 90% occur only once, and less than 9.5% lies in the top ten. Sequencing was carried out using peripheral blood. Source of these receptors: a woman aged 45-65 years with COVID-19, enrolled during active disease.

The J gene is TRBJ2-5, the V gene TRBV21-1; the table's TRBD2 call for D was not verified on the DNA. TRBV21-1 is shown as a pseudogene. The length of the CDR3 is 19 residues. CDR3 in amino acids: CASSKALFVWRHSQETQYF. In DNA form, the CDR3 reads TGTGCCAGCAGCAAAGCGCTTTTTGTCTGGCGGCATTCCCAAGAGACCCAGTACTTC.

The chain joins TRBV5-1 to TRBJ2-5; 12 nucleotides align to TRBD2. The germline CDR1 and CDR2 sequences are SGHRS and YFSETQ. The V and J ends lost 4 bases and 2 bases, in that order; junction bases with no gene match: 9. The CDR3 is 17 amino acids. The CDR3 protein is CASSHGTSGPIQETQYF. The CDR3 coding sequence is TGCGCCAGCAGCCATGGGACTAGCGGGCCAATACAAGAGACCCAGTACTTC.

The chain recombines TRBV5-1 with TRBJ1-2; 11 nucleotides line up with TRBD1. The CDR3 sequence is 18 residues long. CDR1 is SGHRS, CDR2 YFSETQ, per germline. V shed 9 bases, J shed 0 bases, and the junction held 16 bases outside the gene matches. CDR3 sequence: CATGPYPGQGVSNYGYTF. The CDR3 bases are TGCGCCACGGGTCCGTACCCGGGACAGGGGGTATCTAACTATGGCTACACCTTC. Full variable domain (rest looked up from reference TRBV5-1 and TRBJ1-2): KAGVTQTPRYLIKTRGQQVTLSCSPISGHRSVSWYQQTPGQGLQFLFEYFSETQRNKGNFPGRFSGRQFSNSRSEMNVSTLELGDSALYLCATGPYPGQGVSNYGYTFGSGTRLTVV.

The chain links TRBV6-5 to TRBJ1-2; D remains unclear. The germline V gene has CDR1 MNHEY and CDR2 SVGAGI. The V gene lost 6 bases and the J gene lost 5 bases, with 13 bases spanning the gap. This CDR3 is 13 amino acids long. The CDR3 region has the DNA TGTGCCAGCAGCACCAGTCTGGCTTATGGCTACACCTTC. Amino acids: CASSTSLAYGYTF.

This chain links TRBV9 with TRBJ1-2; D is possibly TRBD1 (6 bases). Germline CDR1 reads SGDLS; CDR2 reads YYNGEE. The length of the CDR3 is 13 residues. V lost 1 base, J lost 7 bases, and 11 bases lay in between. The DNA for the CDR3 is TGTGCCAGCAGCGTAAGCGGGGGCATTGGCTACACCTTC. It encodes CASSVSGGIGYTF.

V usage is TRBV2 and J usage is TRBJ2-1; 8 nucleotides match TRBD2. The CDR3 spans 15 residues. Germline CDR1 and CDR2: SNHLY and FYNNEI. V lost 2 bases to trimming and J lost 6 bases; unmatched junction nucleotides: 6. CDR3 nucleotides: TGTGCCAGCAGTGAACGGCGGGGGGTGCGCAATGAGCAGTTCTTC. Amino acid sequence: CASSERRGVRNEQFF.

The J gene is TRBJ1-5, the V gene TRBV7-2, with D perhaps matching TRBD1 (5 bases). CDR3 length: 13 residues. Germline CDR1 SGHTA, CDR2 FQGNSA. V was cut by 2 bases and J by 5 bases, with 7 bases left in between. The CDR3 DNA reads as TGTGCCAGCAGCTTATCCAGGGATCAGCCCCAGCATTTT. It translates to CASSLSRDQPQHF.

The rearrangement joins TRBV5-1 to TRBJ1-5; TRBD1 matches at 8 bases. Germline V gene data show CDR1 as SGHRS and CDR2 as YFSETQ. There are 14 residues in the CDR3. V dropped 0 bases and J dropped 7; count of bases not matched to a gene: 3. For the CDR3, the DNA is TGCGCCAGCAGCTTGGGACAGGGGATGCAGCCCCAGCATTTT. It specifies CASSLGQGMQPQHF.

A few counts support this clone. The rearrangement links TRBV3-1 (or the pseudogene TRBV3-2) to TRBJ1-2, with 7 bases identical to TRBD1. CDR1 is LGHDT and CDR2 is YNNKEL in the germline V gene (reference sequence). This CDR3 is built from 16 residues. The J segment lost 5 bases and the V segment lost 3 bases, leaving 12 bases of the junction unmatched. CDR3 loop: CASSQGLGQGVYGYTF. In nucleotides, the CDR3 is TGTGCCAGCAGCCAGGGTCTGGGGCAGGGGGTTTATGGCTACACCTTC.

This chain uses TRBV6-1 with TRBJ2-7; TRBD2 agrees at 8 bases. This CDR3 region has 17 residues. Germline trimming cut 4 bases from V and 2 bases from J; bases unmatched to any gene: 13. CDR1 and CDR2 (germline): MNHNS, SASEGT. The CDR3 DNA sequence: TGTGCCAGCAGTGTTCCCCCGGGAGGGGCGAATCCCTACGAGCAGTACTTC. Residues: CASSVPPGGANPYEQYF.

The CDR3 sequence: CASSFPPANYGYTF. Written as DNA, the CDR3 is TGTGCCAGCAGCTTTCCCCCCGCTAACTATGGCTACACCTTC. The rearrangement uses TRBV5-6 and TRBJ1-2; D gene uncertain. V was trimmed by 2 bases and J by 0 bases, leaving 8 bases between them. CDR1 and CDR2 (germline): SGHDT, YYEEEE. CDR3 length: 14 amino acids.

The V and J genes are TRBV6-5 and TRBJ2-1; 7 bases align to TRBD1. This CDR3 is 15 amino acids long. V dropped 2 bases and J dropped 7; count of bases not matched to a gene: 8. Germline assignment: CDR1 MNHEY and CDR2 SVGAGI. The CDR3 bases are TGTGCCAGCAGTTACGGAGAGGGGGCGCGGAATGAGCAGTTCTTC. Its translation is CASSYGEGARNEQFF.

The chain links TRBV29-1 to TRBJ1-1; D is uncertain. There are 12 residues in the CDR3. Germline values: CDR1 SQVTM, CDR2 ANQGSEA. V shed 1 base and J shed 0 bases, with 3 bases lying between them. This CDR3 reads CSVEAVNTEAFF. The CDR3 nucleotides read TGCAGCGTTGAAGCGGTGAACACTGAAGCTTTCTTT.

The chain joins TRBV11-3 to TRBJ2-7; 7 nucleotides agree with TRBD1. CDR3 length: 13 residues. Germline CDR1 and CDR2: SGHNT and YENEEA. V was pared by 8 bases and J by 5 bases, with 9 bases of the junction left unmatched. CDR3 coding DNA: TGTGCCAGCTCCCCGACAGGGACCCACGAGCAGTACTTC. This gives the protein CASSPTGTHEQYF.

V is TRBV5-4 and J is TRBJ2-3; no clear D. This CDR3 has 16 amino acids. Germline CDR1 reads SGHNT; CDR2 reads YYREEE (reference sequence). The V end lost 1 base, the J end lost 0 bases, and 12 bases lay between the germline ends. The CDR3 coding sequence is TGTGCCAGCAGCTTGCCCACAGCCCCTAGCACAGATACGCAGTATTTT. Translating gives CASSLPTAPSTDTQYF.

CDR3 sequence (DNA): TGTGCCAGCAGCTTAGACAGCGCGAACACCGGGGAGCTGTTTTTT. It codes for CASSLDSANTGELFF. This sequence joins TRBV11-2 and TRBJ2-2; D gene ambiguous. The CDR3 is 15 amino acids. Germline V gives CDR1 SGHAT, CDR2 FQNNGV. V lost 0 bases, J lost 0 bases, and 5 bases lay in between.

The gene calls are TRBV4-1 and TRBJ1-4; no clear D gene. Looked up from germline, CDR1 is MGHRA and CDR2 is YSYEKL. The germline V and J ends were trimmed by 3 bases and 8 bases, with 28 bases remaining between them. The CDR3 totals 19 residues. The CDR3: CASSHRTVRFGGRGEKLFF. The CDR3 DNA reads TGCGCCAGCAGCCACAGAACGGTTAGGTTCGGCGGACGCGGGGAAAAACTGTTTTTT.

The chain joins TRBV2 to TRBJ1-2, with D maybe TRBD1 (5 bases). Germline CDR1 and CDR2: SNHLY and FYNNEI. Trimming shortened V by 3 bases and J by 6 bases, and 17 bases separated the two germline ends. The CDR3 loop spans 15 amino acids. The CDR3 loop is CASSDSRGVVNGYTF. As DNA, the CDR3 is TGTGCCAGCAGTGATAGTCGGGGGGTGGTCAATGGCTACACCTTC.